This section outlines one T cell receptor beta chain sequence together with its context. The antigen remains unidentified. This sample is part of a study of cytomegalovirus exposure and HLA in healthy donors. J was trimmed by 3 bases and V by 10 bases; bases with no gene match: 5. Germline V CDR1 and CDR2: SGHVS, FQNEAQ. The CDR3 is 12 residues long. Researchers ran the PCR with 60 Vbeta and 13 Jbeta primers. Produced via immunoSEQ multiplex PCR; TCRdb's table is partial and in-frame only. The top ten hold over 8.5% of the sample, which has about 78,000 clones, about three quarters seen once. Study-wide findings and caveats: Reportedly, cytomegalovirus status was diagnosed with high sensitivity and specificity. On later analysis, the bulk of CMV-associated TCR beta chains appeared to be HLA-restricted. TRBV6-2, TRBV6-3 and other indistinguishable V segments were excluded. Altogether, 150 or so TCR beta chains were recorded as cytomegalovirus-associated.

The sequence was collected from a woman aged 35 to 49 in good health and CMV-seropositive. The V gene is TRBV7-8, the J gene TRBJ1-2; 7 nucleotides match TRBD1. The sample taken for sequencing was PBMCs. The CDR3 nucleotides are TGTGCCACCGAGGGGGCACACTATGGCTACACCTTC. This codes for CATEGAHYGYTF.